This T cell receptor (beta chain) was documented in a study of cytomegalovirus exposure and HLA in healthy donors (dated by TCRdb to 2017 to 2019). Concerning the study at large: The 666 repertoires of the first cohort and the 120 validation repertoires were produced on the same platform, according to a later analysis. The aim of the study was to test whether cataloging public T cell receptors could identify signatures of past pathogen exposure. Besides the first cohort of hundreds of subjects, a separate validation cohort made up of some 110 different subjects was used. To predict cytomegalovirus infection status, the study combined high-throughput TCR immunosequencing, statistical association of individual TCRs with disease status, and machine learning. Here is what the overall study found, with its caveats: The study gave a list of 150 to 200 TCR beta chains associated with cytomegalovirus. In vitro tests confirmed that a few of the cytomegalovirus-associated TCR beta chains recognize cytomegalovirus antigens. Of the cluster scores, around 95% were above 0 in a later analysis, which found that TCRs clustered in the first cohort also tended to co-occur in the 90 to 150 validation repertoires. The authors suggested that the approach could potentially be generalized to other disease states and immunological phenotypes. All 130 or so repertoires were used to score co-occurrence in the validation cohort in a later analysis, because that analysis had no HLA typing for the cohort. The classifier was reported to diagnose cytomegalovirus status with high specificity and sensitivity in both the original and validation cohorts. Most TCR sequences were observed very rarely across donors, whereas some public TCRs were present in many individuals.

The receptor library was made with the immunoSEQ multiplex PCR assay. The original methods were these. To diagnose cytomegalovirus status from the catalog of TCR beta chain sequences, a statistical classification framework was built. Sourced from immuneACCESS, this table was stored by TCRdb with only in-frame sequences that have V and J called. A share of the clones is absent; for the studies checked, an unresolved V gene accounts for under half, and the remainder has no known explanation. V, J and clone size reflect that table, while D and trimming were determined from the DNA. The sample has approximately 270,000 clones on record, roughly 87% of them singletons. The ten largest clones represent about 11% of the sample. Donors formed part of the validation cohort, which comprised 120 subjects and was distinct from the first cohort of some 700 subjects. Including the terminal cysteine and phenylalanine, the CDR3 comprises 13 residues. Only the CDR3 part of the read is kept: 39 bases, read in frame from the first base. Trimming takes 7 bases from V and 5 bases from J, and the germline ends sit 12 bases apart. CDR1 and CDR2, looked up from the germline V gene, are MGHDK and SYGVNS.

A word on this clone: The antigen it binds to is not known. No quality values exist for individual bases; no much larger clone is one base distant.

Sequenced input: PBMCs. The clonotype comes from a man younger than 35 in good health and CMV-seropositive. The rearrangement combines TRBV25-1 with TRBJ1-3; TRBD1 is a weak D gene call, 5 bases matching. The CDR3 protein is CASKGTARNTIYF. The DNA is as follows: TGTGCCAGCAAAGGGACGGCCAGAAACACCATATATTTT.